Here is one T cell receptor beta chain with its context. Its antigen remains unknown. The same CDR3 also results from other DNA sequences found in this sample. This entry belongs to a study of shared clonotypes between healthy human individuals. Points from the study as a whole: Of the naive CD4 clonotypes, around 5.2% were shared across a handful of donors.

Germline V gene data show CDR1 as SGDLS and CDR2 as YYNGEE. After removal of 0 bases from V and 3 bases from J, the junction contained 5 bases not matched to a gene. This CDR3 comprises 15 residues. Over several immunoSEQ plates, each subset's genomic DNA was distributed in even portions. In the sorted-subset replicate PCRs, roughly 210 ng DNA, 25,000 to 35,000 T cell genomes, was used. The repertoire was sequenced with immunoSEQ multiplex PCR; TCRdb's copy has only in-frame clones and lacks some. The data contain about 1.9 million clones, just over 90% of them singletons. CD45RO negativity and positive selection for CCR7 defined naive CD8 cells, a population that excluded terminally differentiated effector memory CD45RA+ cells.

The V and J genes are TRBV9 and TRBJ1-1; 7 bases match TRBD1. The sample was naive CD8+ T cells from PBMCs. This clonotype was obtained from a man between 18 and 29 years old in good health. Some clones in this sample may be carry-over from other donors' samples. The CDR3 sequence is CASSVARDRDTEAFF. In DNA, the CDR3 is TGTGCCAGCAGCGTAGCTCGAGACAGGGACACTGAAGCTTTCTTT.